The clone carrying this T cell receptor (beta chain) has just a few counts. Germline lookup yields CDR1 KGHDR and CDR2 SFDVKD. Unmatched junction bases numbered 16, after V lost 9 bases and J lost 3 bases. CDR3 length: 17 residues. This sample was included in a study of blood T cell repertoires in COVID-19. Study at large: The samples span acute and convalescent COVID-19 from the United States, Italy and Spain.

Methods used by the authors: Amplification of reference gene primers was used by the study to estimate nucleated cell counts. Data came from immunoSEQ multiplex PCR; TCRdb stores just in-frame clones and leaves some out. That table supplies the V and J calls and clone size; D and trimming were determined from the DNA. The sample contains roughly 160,000 clones, 83% of which appear only once. This sequence was found in a woman over 75 with acute or convalescent COVID-19. Sequences were obtained from peripheral blood. The gene calls are TRBV24-1 and TRBJ1-2; 9 positions match TRBD1. CDR3 residues: CATAFRRSDRGDYGYTF. As DNA, the CDR3 is TGTGCCACCGCTTTTCGACGATCGGACAGGGGAGACTATGGCTACACCTTC.